This TCR beta chain was identified in a study of T cells after somatic rescue of genetic block. TCRdb keeps only in-frame clones here, not all; method: immunoSEQ multiplex PCR. The table records 12,000 or so clones, around 84% of them present only once. This CDR3 is built from 13 residues. The germline gives CDR1 SGHRS, CDR2 YFSETQ. V lost 0 bases and J lost 7, with 7 bases in between. V and J are TRBV5-1 and TRBJ2-2; D ambiguous. Input material: peripheral blood mononuclear cells (PBMCs). The TCR was taken from a boy aged 5-17 years. In DNA, the CDR3 is TGCGCCAGCAGCTTGGATGGGGTCGGGGAGCTGTTTTTT. The encoded protein is CASSLDGVGELFF. Variable domain in full (rest from reference TRBV5-1 and TRBJ2-2): KAGVTQTPRYLIKTRGQQVTLSCSPISGHRSVSWYQQTPGQGLQFLFEYFSETQRNKGNFPGRFSGRQFSNSRSEMNVSTLELGDSALYLCASSLDGVGELFFGEGSRLTVL.